Here is one T cell receptor (beta chain) with its context. Participants' own reports of clinical history determined their cohort assignment. The data were obtained in a study of blood T cell repertoires in COVID-19. Overall study: PBMCs, B-cell-depleted T cells, or T cells provided the cDNA or gDNA that made up the material.

Method: immunoSEQ multiplex PCR; TCRdb's copy keeps in-frame clones and lacks some. Of about 230,000 clones listed, 70% to 85% are singletons. Trimming cost V 3 bases and J 0 bases; bases outside gene matches: 14. The CDR3 is 20 residues long. The germline V gene has CDR1 KGHSH and CDR2 LQKENI. The receptor comes from a man in his fifties or sixties who had recovered from COVID-19. The chain has TRBV18 and TRBJ1-6; 7 nucleotides match TRBD1. Sequencing used PBMCs or T cells enriched from blood (not recorded which). CDR3 in amino acids: CASSPVYRGQASSYNSPLHF. In DNA form, the CDR3 reads TGTGCCAGCTCACCGGTTTACCGAGGACAGGCGAGCTCCTATAATTCACCCCTCCACTTT.